The 6 T cell receptor beta chains below all came from one sample that was sequenced in a study of identifying expanded T cells in peripheral blood. Assay used: immunoSEQ multiplex PCR; TCRdb lists only in-frame clones, some missing. The sample shows some 100,000 clones, over 70% of them seen only once. Sequences were obtained from blood. These TCRs come from a person between 18 and 69 years old in good health.

V is TRBV5-5 and J is TRBJ1-6, with D possibly TRBD1 on 6 matching bases. V was cut by 0 bases and J by 7 bases, with 11 bases left in between. The V gene's germline CDR1 is SGHKS and CDR2 YYEKEE (reference sequence). This CDR3 comprises 15 residues. This CDR3 reads CASSLGLGANSPLHF. CDR3 nucleotide sequence: TGTGCCAGCAGCTTGGGCCTGGGGGCAAATTCACCCCTCCACTTT.

The sample holds a few counts of this clone. V gene TRBV7-9 combines with J gene TRBJ1-1; no firm D call. CDR3 length: 11 residues. CDR1 SEHNR and CDR2 FQNEAQ come from the germline V gene (reference sequence). Trimming shortened V by 5 bases and J by 11 bases, and 12 bases separated the two germline ends. CDR3 in DNA: TGTGCCAGCAGCGCCCTTGACTCGGCTTTCTTT. Its translation: CASSALDSAFF.

The sample holds one count of this clone. The chain couples TRBV30 to TRBJ2-1, with 8 bases that match TRBD2. Germline-derived CDR1 and CDR2 are GTSNPN and SVGIG (reference sequence). J gave up 14 bases and V 0 bases, and 9 bases lay outside the gene matches. The CDR3 contains 13 residues. The DNA of the CDR3 is TGTGCCTGGAGTGTAGAGCGGGCGGGAGGAGAGTTCTTC. Encoded protein: CAWSVERAGGEFF. The whole variable domain, remainder taken from reference TRBV30 and TRBJ2-1, is SQTIHQWPATLVQPVGSPLSLECTVEGTSNPNLYWYRQAAGRGLQLLFYSVGIGQISSEVPQNLSASRPQDRQFILSSKKLLLSDSGFYLCAWSVERAGGEFFGPGTRLTVL.

This clone has a handful of counts. The rearrangement links TRBV27 to TRBJ1-1; TRBD1 might be the D (5 bases). Trimming took off 3 bases at V and 4 bases at J, with 18 bases between the two ends. Germline V gene data show CDR1 as MNHEY and CDR2 as SMNVEV (reference sequence). This CDR3 is 16 amino acids long. CDR3 in DNA: TGTGCCAGCAGTTTGACCCGAAAGTCCCAGGGCACTGAAGCTTTCTTT. Protein product: CASSLTRKSQGTEAFF.

CDR3 protein: CASSSPGSYNSPLHF. The CDR3 region has the DNA TGTGCCAGCAGCTCCCCTGGCTCCTATAATTCACCCCTCCACTTT. The rearrangement joins TRBV7-9 to TRBJ1-6; D not certain. The V and J ends lost 4 bases and 0 bases respectively, with 7 bases between them. This CDR3 comprises 15 residues. The germline V gene encodes CDR1 SEHNR and CDR2 FQNEAQ (reference sequence).

This clone has only one observation. The rearrangement links TRBV19 to TRBJ1-4; possible D gene TRBD1, 5 bases. The germline V gene has CDR1 LNHDA and CDR2 SQIVND (reference sequence). Trimming took 2 bases from V and 0 from J, leaving 7 bases between them. This CDR3 region has 15 residues. This CDR3 is CASSIKTATNEKLFF. CDR3 in DNA: TGTGCCAGTAGTATAAAGACAGCAACTAATGAAAAACTGTTTTTT. Full variable domain (outside the CDR3, taken from reference TRBV19 and TRBJ1-4): DGGITQSPKYLFRKEGQNVTLSCEQNLNHDAMYWYRQDPGQGLRLIYYSQIVNDFQKGDIAEGYSVSREKKESFPLTVTSAQKNPTAFYLCASSIKTATNEKLFFGSGTQLSVL.